These T cell receptor beta chains were read from a single sample in a study of a mutant IDH1 vaccine in newly diagnosed glioma. Data came from immunoSEQ multiplex PCR; TCRdb stores just in-frame clones and leaves some out. The sample includes roughly 110,000 clones, 85% to 90% of them seen just once. Their recognized antigens are unknown. The sample was PBMCs, taken from a glioma patient whose treatment included an IDH1 peptide vaccine. The receptor set was obtained from a woman aged 45-65 years with glioma. The CDR3 runs from the conserved cysteine through the conserved F or W. Fields, in order: clone size, D gene, V gene, J gene, CDR3 protein, CDR3 DNA. A D gene is named only where the DNA matches it firmly. Size tells how often a clone was seen (once, few, many) or the class of an expanded clone, and some rows leave it out.

abundance: few
d_gene: -
v_gene: TRBV2
j_gene: TRBJ1-2
CDR3aa: CAEGESYGYTF
CDR3nt: TGTGCCGAAGGAGAAAGCTATGGCTACACCTTC

abundance: -
d_gene: TRBD1
v_gene: TRBV28
j_gene: TRBJ2-3
CDR3aa: CASSLVQGADTQYF
CDR3nt: TGTGCCAGCAGTTTAGTCCAGGGGGCAGATACGCAGTATTTT

abundance: -
d_gene: TRBD2
v_gene: TRBV7-7
j_gene: TRBJ2-7
CDR3aa: CASSPTTSGTYEQYF
CDR3nt: TGTGCTAGCAGCCCGACGACTAGCGGGACCTACGAGCAGTACTTC

abundance: -
d_gene: -
v_gene: TRBV19
j_gene: TRBJ2-1
CDR3aa: CASSIWEDHNEQFF
CDR3nt: TGTGCCAGTAGTATTTGGGAGGACCACAATGAGCAGTTCTTC

abundance: -
d_gene: -
v_gene: TRBV2
j_gene: TRBJ1-2
CDR3aa: CASGTSYGYTF
CDR3nt: TGTGCCAGCGGGACCAGCTATGGCTACACCTTC

abundance: -
d_gene: -
v_gene: TRBV28
j_gene: TRBJ2-7
CDR3aa: CASRPGQSYEQYF
CDR3nt: TGTGCCAGCAGACCCGGACAATCCTACGAGCAGTACTTC

abundance: -
d_gene: -
v_gene: TRBV28
j_gene: TRBJ2-3
CDR3aa: CASSPRGQRDTQYF
CDR3nt: TGTGCCAGCAGTCCCCGGGGCCAGCGGGATACGCAGTATTTT

abundance: -
d_gene: -
v_gene: TRBV6-5
j_gene: TRBJ2-3
CDR3aa: CASSYSTTTDTQYF
CDR3nt: TGTGCCAGCAGTTACTCGACTACAACAGATACGCAGTATTTT

abundance: -
d_gene: TRBD2
v_gene: TRBV5-4
j_gene: TRBJ2-3
CDR3aa: CASSLSGLAGNADTQYF
CDR3nt: TGTGCCAGCAGCTTGTCGGGACTAGCGGGGAACGCAGATACGCAGTATTTT

abundance: once
d_gene: TRBD2
v_gene: TRBV11-2
j_gene: TRBJ2-1
CDR3aa: CASSGLAGDRQFF
CDR3nt: TGTGCCAGCAGCGGACTAGCGGGAGATCGGCAGTTCTTC

abundance: -
d_gene: TRBD2
v_gene: TRBV6-1
j_gene: TRBJ2-7
CDR3aa: CASSAQAGVSYEQYF
CDR3nt: TGTGCCAGCAGTGCTCAAGCGGGAGTATCCTACGAGCAGTACTTC

abundance: once
d_gene: TRBD1
v_gene: TRBV6-5
j_gene: TRBJ1-6
CDR3aa: CASSSGTGITPLHF
CDR3nt: TGTGCCAGCAGCTCCGGGACAGGGATTACCCCCCTCCACTTT

abundance: -
d_gene: TRBD2
v_gene: TRBV6-9
j_gene: TRBJ2-1
CDR3aa: CASSSRSTGDPLAGAKNEQFF
CDR3nt: TGTGCCAGCAGTTCGAGGAGCACAGGGGACCCACTAGCGGGGGCGAAGAATGAGCAGTTCTTC

abundance: -
d_gene: -
v_gene: TRBV19
j_gene: TRBJ2-5
CDR3aa: CASSIGVRPLETQYF
CDR3nt: TGTGCCAGTAGTATAGGGGTCCGGCCTCTGGAGACCCAGTACTTC

abundance: once
d_gene: -
v_gene: TRBV18
j_gene: TRBJ2-2
CDR3aa: CASSPPEQGWNTGELFF
CDR3nt: TGTGCCAGCTCACCACCGGAACAGGGCTGGAACACCGGGGAGCTGTTTTTT

abundance: -
d_gene: -
v_gene: TRBV7-2
j_gene: TRBJ2-1
CDR3aa: CASSAFNNEQFF
CDR3nt: TGTGCCAGCAGCGCATTTAACAATGAGCAGTTCTTC

abundance: -
d_gene: -
v_gene: TRBV6-1
j_gene: TRBJ2-6
CDR3aa: CASSESGSGANVLTF
CDR3nt: TGTGCCAGCAGTGAAAGCGGCTCTGGGGCCAACGTCCTGACTTTC

abundance: once
d_gene: -
v_gene: TRBV29-1
j_gene: TRBJ2-5
CDR3aa: CSVERGRETQYF
CDR3nt: TGCAGCGTTGAGAGGGGCCGAGAGACCCAGTACTTC

abundance: -
d_gene: -
v_gene: TRBV4-2
j_gene: TRBJ1-2
CDR3aa: CASRNWTDHWGYTF
CDR3nt: TGTGCCAGCAGGAACTGGACGGACCATTGGGGCTACACCTTC

abundance: -
d_gene: -
v_gene: TRBV5-4
j_gene: TRBJ2-5
CDR3aa: CARGSGPQETQYF
CDR3nt: TGTGCCAGGGGTAGCGGCCCACAAGAGACCCAGTACTTC

abundance: -
d_gene: -
v_gene: TRBV9
j_gene: TRBJ2-3
CDR3aa: CASSVDSDTQYF
CDR3nt: TGTGCCAGCAGCGTAGATTCCGATACGCAGTATTTT

abundance: -
d_gene: -
v_gene: TRBV6-1
j_gene: TRBJ2-7
CDR3aa: CASSGQSFSYEQYF
CDR3nt: TGTGCCAGCAGTGGCCAATCCTTCTCCTACGAGCAGTACTTC

abundance: -
d_gene: -
v_gene: TRBV27
j_gene: TRBJ2-1
CDR3aa: CASSPTPSLSYNEQFF
CDR3nt: TGTGCCAGCAGTCCGACCCCTAGCCTCTCCTACAATGAGCAGTTCTTC

abundance: -
d_gene: -
v_gene: TRBV10-3
j_gene: TRBJ2-2
CDR3aa: CAINSGVGGAGELFF
CDR3nt: TGTGCCATCAACTCGGGTGTGGGCGGCGCCGGGGAGCTGTTTTTT

abundance: -
d_gene: TRBD2
v_gene: TRBV5-1
j_gene: TRBJ2-2
CDR3aa: CASPLVFRAGDTGELFF
CDR3nt: TGCGCCAGCCCCCTCGTATTCAGGGCGGGGGACACCGGGGAGCTGTTTTTT

abundance: -
d_gene: -
v_gene: TRBV27
j_gene: TRBJ1-4
CDR3aa: CASGDILGEKLFF
CDR3nt: TGTGCCAGCGGAGACATTTTAGGTGAAAAACTGTTTTTT

abundance: -
d_gene: TRBD1
v_gene: TRBV6-5
j_gene: TRBJ2-1
CDR3aa: CASTGRQGARNEQFF
CDR3nt: TGTGCCAGCACTGGCCGACAGGGGGCACGTAATGAGCAGTTCTTC

abundance: -
d_gene: -
v_gene: TRBV28
j_gene: TRBJ2-1
CDR3aa: CASSRTYFEQFF
CDR3nt: TGTGCCAGCAGTCGCACCTACTTCGAGCAGTTCTTC

abundance: -
d_gene: -
v_gene: TRBV7-9
j_gene: TRBJ2-5
CDR3aa: CACKSGVQETQYF
CDR3nt: TGTGCCTGCAAATCGGGAGTCCAAGAGACCCAGTACTTC

abundance: -
d_gene: TRBD2
v_gene: TRBV4-1
j_gene: TRBJ2-1
CDR3aa: CASSQWSGNRGVF
CDR3nt: TGCGCCAGCAGCCAATGGTCCGGCAACCGGGGGGTCTTC

abundance: once
d_gene: TRBD1
v_gene: TRBV5-4
j_gene: TRBJ2-7
CDR3aa: CASSFRQGMWLGAYEQYF
CDR3nt: TGTGCCAGCAGCTTCCGACAGGGGATGTGGTTGGGAGCCTACGAGCAGTACTTC

abundance: once
d_gene: TRBD1
v_gene: TRBV19
j_gene: TRBJ1-5
CDR3aa: CASSIRDRNQPQHF
CDR3nt: TGTGCCAGTAGTATAAGGGACAGGAATCAGCCCCAGCATTTT

abundance: -
d_gene: TRBD1
v_gene: TRBV4-1
j_gene: TRBJ1-2
CDR3aa: CASSLQGGTEGYTF
CDR3nt: TGCGCCAGCAGCCTCCAAGGCGGGACAGAAGGCTACACCTTC

abundance: once
d_gene: -
v_gene: TRBV7-8
j_gene: TRBJ2-5
CDR3aa: CASSSGRETQYF
CDR3nt: TGTGCCAGCAGCTCGGGACGGGAGACCCAGTACTTC

abundance: -
d_gene: -
v_gene: TRBV5-4
j_gene: TRBJ1-3
CDR3aa: CASSLGQGNTIYF
CDR3nt: TGTGCCAGCAGCTTAGGACAGGGAAACACCATATATTTT

abundance: -
d_gene: -
v_gene: TRBV28
j_gene: TRBJ2-1
CDR3aa: CASSRGTYNEQFF
CDR3nt: TGTGCCAGCAGCCGGGGAACCTACAATGAGCAGTTCTTC

abundance: -
d_gene: -
v_gene: TRBV7-9
j_gene: TRBJ1-2
CDR3aa: CASSRTFAGTNYGYTF
CDR3nt: TGTGCCAGCAGCCGAACGTTCGCAGGGACTAACTATGGCTACACCTTC

abundance: -
d_gene: -
v_gene: TRBV6-1
j_gene: TRBJ2-7
CDR3aa: CASTLNWGRDEQYF
CDR3nt: TGTGCCAGCACCTTGAATTGGGGTCGGGACGAGCAGTACTTC

abundance: once
d_gene: -
v_gene: TRBV29-1
j_gene: TRBJ2-7
CDR3aa: CSVGSWPYEQYF
CDR3nt: TGCAGCGTTGGTTCGTGGCCCTACGAGCAGTACTTC

abundance: -
d_gene: -
v_gene: TRBV7-9
j_gene: TRBJ2-1
CDR3aa: CASSWPDNEQFF
CDR3nt: TGTGCCAGCAGCTGGCCGGACAATGAGCAGTTCTTC

abundance: -
d_gene: -
v_gene: TRBV25-1
j_gene: TRBJ2-7
CDR3aa: CASSDVAAERIYEQYF
CDR3nt: TGTGCCAGCAGTGATGTAGCGGCCGAGAGGATCTACGAGCAGTACTTC

abundance: -
d_gene: TRBD1
v_gene: TRBV18
j_gene: TRBJ2-7
CDR3aa: CASSPGQGSEQYF
CDR3nt: TGTGCCAGCTCACCGGGACAGGGCTCCGAGCAGTACTTC

abundance: -
d_gene: -
v_gene: TRBV5-6
j_gene: TRBJ2-1
CDR3aa: CASSAKMVSYNEQFF
CDR3nt: TGTGCCAGCAGCGCCAAAATGGTCTCCTACAATGAGCAGTTCTTC

abundance: few
d_gene: -
v_gene: TRBV19
j_gene: TRBJ1-5
CDR3aa: CASRLGIVSNQPQHF
CDR3nt: TGTGCCAGTAGGCTAGGGATTGTGAGCAATCAGCCCCAGCATTTT

abundance: -
d_gene: -
v_gene: TRBV28
j_gene: TRBJ1-5
CDR3aa: CASSSRGSNQPQHF
CDR3nt: TGTGCCAGCAGTTCCAGGGGTAGCAATCAGCCCCAGCATTTT

abundance: -
d_gene: -
v_gene: TRBV15
j_gene: TRBJ2-1
CDR3aa: CATSRGQGSPYFNEQFF
CDR3nt: TGTGCCACCAGCAGAGGACAAGGCTCTCCCTATTTCAATGAGCAGTTCTTC

abundance: -
d_gene: TRBD1
v_gene: TRBV4-2
j_gene: TRBJ2-5
CDR3aa: CASSLSGRDRQETQYF
CDR3nt: TGTGCCAGCAGCCTTTCCGGAAGGGACAGACAAGAGACCCAGTACTTC

abundance: -
d_gene: TRBD1
v_gene: TRBV5-1
j_gene: TRBJ2-1
CDR3aa: CASSQDREYNEQFF
CDR3nt: TGCGCCAGCAGCCAGGACAGGGAATACAATGAGCAGTTCTTC

abundance: once
d_gene: -
v_gene: TRBV30
j_gene: TRBJ2-5
CDR3aa: CAWSHGPQETQYF
CDR3nt: TGTGCCTGGAGTCACGGGCCCCAAGAGACCCAGTACTTC

abundance: -
d_gene: -
v_gene: TRBV7-9
j_gene: TRBJ2-2
CDR3aa: CASSRAAVGTGELFF
CDR3nt: TGTGCCAGCAGCCGAGCGGCGGTAGGGACCGGGGAGCTGTTTTTT

abundance: -
d_gene: -
v_gene: TRBV6-1
j_gene: TRBJ1-4
CDR3aa: CASSGGRGINEKLFF
CDR3nt: TGTGCCAGCAGTGGTGGAAGGGGCATTAATGAAAAACTGTTTTTT

abundance: -
d_gene: TRBD1
v_gene: TRBV27
j_gene: TRBJ1-2
CDR3aa: CASSQGQGSYGYTF
CDR3nt: TGTGCCAGCAGCCAGGGACAGGGAAGCTATGGCTACACCTTC

abundance: -
d_gene: -
v_gene: TRBV29-1
j_gene: TRBJ2-1
CDR3aa: CSVPRDNEQFF
CDR3nt: TGCAGCGTCCCCAGAGACAATGAGCAGTTCTTC

abundance: -
d_gene: TRBD1
v_gene: TRBV27
j_gene: TRBJ1-1
CDR3aa: CASSSQGQENTEAFF
CDR3nt: TGTGCCAGCAGTTCACAGGGGCAGGAGAACACTGAAGCTTTCTTT

abundance: -
d_gene: TRBD1
v_gene: TRBV6-6
j_gene: TRBJ2-1
CDR3aa: CASSTGTGYNEQFF
CDR3nt: TGTGCCAGCAGTACCGGGACAGGTTACAATGAGCAGTTCTTC

abundance: -
d_gene: -
v_gene: TRBV6-9
j_gene: TRBJ1-2
CDR3aa: CASRPLANYGYTF
CDR3nt: TGTGCCAGCCGCCCATTAGCTAACTATGGCTACACCTTC

abundance: -
d_gene: -
v_gene: TRBV2
j_gene: TRBJ1-1
CDR3aa: CASRVGVGTEAFF
CDR3nt: TGTGCCAGTCGGGTAGGGGTAGGCACTGAAGCTTTCTTT

abundance: -
d_gene: TRBD2
v_gene: TRBV4-2
j_gene: TRBJ2-1
CDR3aa: CASSQGKLAGEYNEQFF
CDR3nt: TGTGCCAGCAGCCAGGGTAAACTAGCGGGAGAGTACAATGAGCAGTTCTTC